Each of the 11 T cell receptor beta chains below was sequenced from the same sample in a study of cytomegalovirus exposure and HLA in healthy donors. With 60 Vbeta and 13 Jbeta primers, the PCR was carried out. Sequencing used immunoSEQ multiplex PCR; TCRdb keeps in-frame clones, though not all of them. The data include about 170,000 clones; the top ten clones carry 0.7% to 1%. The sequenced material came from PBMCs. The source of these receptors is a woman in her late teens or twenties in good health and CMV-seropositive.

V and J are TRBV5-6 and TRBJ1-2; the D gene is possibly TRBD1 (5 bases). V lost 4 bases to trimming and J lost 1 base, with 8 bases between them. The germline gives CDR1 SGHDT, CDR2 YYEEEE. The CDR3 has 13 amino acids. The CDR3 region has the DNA TGTGCCAGCAGCCGGGGGGGTAACTATGGCTACACCTTC. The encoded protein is CASSRGGNYGYTF.

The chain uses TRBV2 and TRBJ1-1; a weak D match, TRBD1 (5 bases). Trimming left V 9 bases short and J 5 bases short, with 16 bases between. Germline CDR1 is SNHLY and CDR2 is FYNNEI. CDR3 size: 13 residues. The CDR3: CARLGGVRTEAFF. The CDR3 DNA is TGTGCCAGACTCGGGGGGGTTAGGACTGAAGCTTTCTTT.

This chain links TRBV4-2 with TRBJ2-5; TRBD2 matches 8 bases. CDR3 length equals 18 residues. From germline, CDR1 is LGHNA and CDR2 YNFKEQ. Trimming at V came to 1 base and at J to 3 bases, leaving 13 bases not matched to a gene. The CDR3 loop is CASSQVPGRGAQEETQYF. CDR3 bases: TGTGCCAGCAGCCAAGTCCCCGGGAGGGGGGCCCAAGAAGAGACCCAGTACTTC.

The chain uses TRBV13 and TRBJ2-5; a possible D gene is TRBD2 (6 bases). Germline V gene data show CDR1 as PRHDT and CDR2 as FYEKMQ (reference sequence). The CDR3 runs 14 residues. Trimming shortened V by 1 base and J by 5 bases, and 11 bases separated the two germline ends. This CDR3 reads CASSLAASVETQYF. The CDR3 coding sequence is TGTGCCAGCAGCTTAGCGGCTAGCGTTGAGACCCAGTACTTC. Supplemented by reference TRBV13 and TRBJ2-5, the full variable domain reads AAGVIQSPRHLIKEKRETATLKCYPIPRHDTVYWYQQGPGQDPQFLISFYEKMQSDKGSIPDRFSAQQFSDYHSELNMSSLELGDSALYFCASSLAASVETQYFGPGTRLLVL.

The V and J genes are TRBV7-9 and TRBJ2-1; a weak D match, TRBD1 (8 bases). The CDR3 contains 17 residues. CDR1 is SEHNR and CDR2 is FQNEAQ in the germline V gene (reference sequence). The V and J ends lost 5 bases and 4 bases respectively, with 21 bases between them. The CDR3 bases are TGTGCCAGCAGCCCCGGCGGGCGGGGGACAGGATACAATGAGCAGTTCTTC. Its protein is CASSPGGRGTGYNEQFF.

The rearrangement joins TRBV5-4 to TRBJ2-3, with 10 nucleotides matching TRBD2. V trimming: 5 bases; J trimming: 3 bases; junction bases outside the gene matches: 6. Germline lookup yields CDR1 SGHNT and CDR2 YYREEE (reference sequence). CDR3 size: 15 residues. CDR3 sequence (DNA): TGTGCCAGCAGTTTGACAGCGGGAGGGACAGATACGCAGTATTTT. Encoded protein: CASSLTAGGTDTQYF. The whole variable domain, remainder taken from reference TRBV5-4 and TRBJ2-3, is ETGVTQSPTHLIKTRGQQVTLRCSSQSGHNTVSWYQQALGQGPQFIFQYYREEENGRGNFPPRFSGLQFPNYSSELNVNALELDDSALYLCASSLTAGGTDTQYFGPGTRLTVL.

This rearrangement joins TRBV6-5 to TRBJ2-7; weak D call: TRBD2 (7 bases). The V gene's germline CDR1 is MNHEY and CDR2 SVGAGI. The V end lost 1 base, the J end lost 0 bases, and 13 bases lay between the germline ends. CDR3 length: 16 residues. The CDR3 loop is CASSYYLGGASYEQYF. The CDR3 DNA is TGTGCCAGCAGTTACTACCTTGGGGGGGCCTCCTACGAGCAGTACTTC.

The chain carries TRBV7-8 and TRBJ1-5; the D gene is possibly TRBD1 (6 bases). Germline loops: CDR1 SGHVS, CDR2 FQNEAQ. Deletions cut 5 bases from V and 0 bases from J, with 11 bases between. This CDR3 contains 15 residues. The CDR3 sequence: CASSLGTHSNQPQHF. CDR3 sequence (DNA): TGTGCCAGCAGCCTAGGGACACATAGCAATCAGCCCCAGCATTTT.

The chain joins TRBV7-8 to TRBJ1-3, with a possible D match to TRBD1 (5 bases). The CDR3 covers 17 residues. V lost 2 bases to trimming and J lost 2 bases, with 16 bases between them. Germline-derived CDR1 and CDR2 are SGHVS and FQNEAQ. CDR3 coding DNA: TGTGCCAGCAGCTTATCCCTTGCAGGGATTCCTGGAAACACCATATATTTT. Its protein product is CASSLSLAGIPGNTIYF.

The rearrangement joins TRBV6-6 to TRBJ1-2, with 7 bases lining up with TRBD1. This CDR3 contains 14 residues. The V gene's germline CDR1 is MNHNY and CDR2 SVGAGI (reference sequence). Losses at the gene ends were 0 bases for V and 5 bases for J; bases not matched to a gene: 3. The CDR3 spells CASSYSGTAYGYTF. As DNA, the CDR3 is TGTGCCAGCAGTTACTCAGGGACAGCGTATGGCTACACCTTC.

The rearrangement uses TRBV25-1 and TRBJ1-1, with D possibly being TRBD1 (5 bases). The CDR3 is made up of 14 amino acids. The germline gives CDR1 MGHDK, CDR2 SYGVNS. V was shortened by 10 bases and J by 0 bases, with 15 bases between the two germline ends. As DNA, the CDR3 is TGTGCCACCACAGGCAGGTCCATGAACACTGAAGCTTTCTTT. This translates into CATTGRSMNTEAFF. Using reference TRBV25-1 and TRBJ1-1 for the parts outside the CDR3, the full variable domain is EADIYQTPRYLVIGTGKKITLECSQTMGHDKMYWYQQDPGMELHLIHYSYGVNSTEKGDLSSESTVSRIRTEHFPLTLESARPSHTSQYLCATTGRSMNTEAFFGQGTRLTVV.